This T cell receptor beta chain was identified in a study of blood T cell repertoires in COVID-19. Assay: immunoSEQ multiplex PCR; the TCRdb copy retains only in-frame clones and omits some. Of about 200,000 clones listed, about 85% were seen once; the top ten hold 20% to 25%. CDR3 length equals 15 residues. V gave up 8 bases and J gave up 4 bases; unmatched junction bases: 13. Looked up from germline, CDR1 is SGHAT and CDR2 is FQNNGV. The chain carries TRBV11-2 and TRBJ1-1, with 7 positions matching TRBD1. This sequence originates from a man aged 60-69 years with active or convalescent COVID-19. Sequenced material: peripheral blood. CDR3 DNA: TGTGCCAGCGAACACAACAGGGGAAAAGGCACTGAAGCTTTCTTT. Translated, it gives CASEHNRGKGTEAFF.